What follows are 22 T cell receptor beta chains derived from one specimen sequenced in a study of T cell responses to AZD1222 COVID-19 vaccine. Profiled with immunoSEQ multiplex PCR; TCRdb holds only in-frame clones, not every one. The top ten clones hold approximately 3% of a sample with roughly 120,000 clones, about 91% of them seen once. The material was peripheral blood, obtained on day 0 of AZD1222 vaccination. Receptor source: an adult in good health.

V gene TRBV5-6 combines with J gene TRBJ2-7, with 9 positions matching TRBD2. V shed 4 bases, J shed 4 bases, and the junction held 6 bases outside the gene matches. From germline, CDR1 is SGHDT and CDR2 YYEEEE. The CDR3 extends over 14 amino acids. The CDR3 reads CASSGVAGAYEQYF. The CDR3, as DNA: TGTGCCAGCAGCGGGGTAGCGGGAGCTTACGAGCAGTACTTC.

The V gene is TRBV7-5, the J gene TRBJ2-7. TRBV7-5 is classified as a pseudogene. The CDR3 totals 17 residues. The chain's CDR3 is CVRSLADRFGDVHEQYF. The CDR3 DNA is TGTGTCAGAAGCTTAGCAGACCGTTTCGGGGACGTCCACGAGCAGTACTTC.

The rearrangement uses TRBV7-9 and TRBJ1-2; D is uncertain. This CDR3 is 12 amino acids long. V lost 3 bases and J 4 bases, leaving 6 bases between the germline ends. The V gene's germline CDR1 is SEHNR and CDR2 FQNEAQ (reference sequence). In nucleotides, the CDR3 is TGTGCCAGCAGCTTTGACCTCTATGGCTACACCTTC. This translates into CASSFDLYGYTF. Variable domain in full (rest from reference TRBV7-9 and TRBJ1-2): DTGVSQNPRHKITKRGQNVTFRCDPISEHNRLYWYRQTLGQGPEFLTYFQNEAQLEKSRLLSDRFSAERPKGSFSTLEIQRTEQGDSAMYLCASSFDLYGYTFGSGTRLTVV.

V and J are TRBV3-1 (or the pseudogene TRBV3-2) and TRBJ2-7, with unresolved D. Germline CDR1 is LGHDT and CDR2 is YNNKEL (reference sequence). This CDR3 comprises 15 residues. V lost 0 bases and J lost 0, with 9 bases in between. CDR3 sequence: CASSQDAEGSYEQYF. The DNA of the CDR3 is TGTGCCAGCAGCCAAGATGCGGAAGGCTCCTACGAGCAGTACTTC.

The count of this clone is one. The rearrangement joins TRBV5-4 to TRBJ2-7; 11 bases are a match to TRBD2. V lost 4 bases to trimming and J lost 3 bases; unmatched junction nucleotides: 6. CDR1 SGHNT and CDR2 YYREEE come from the germline V gene (reference sequence). The CDR3 length is 15 residues. The CDR3 region has the DNA TGTGCCAGCAGCCTTAGCGGGAGGGTGTTCTACGAGCAGTACTTC. This encodes CASSLSGRVFYEQYF.

Of note for this clone: Different DNA sequences within this sample yield the same CDR3. The chain employs TRBV7-9 and TRBJ2-1, with TRBD2 matching 8 bases. The V gene end was trimmed by 0 bases and the J gene end by 2 bases; junction bases not matched to a gene: 3. The CDR3 is 16 amino acids. CDR1 is SEHNR and CDR2 is FQNEAQ in the germline V gene (reference sequence). CDR3 amino acids: CASSLALAGTYNEQFF. CDR3 DNA sequence: TGTGCCAGCAGCTTAGCGCTAGCGGGTACCTACAATGAGCAGTTCTTC.

This chain connects TRBV29-1 to TRBJ1-1; 9 bases agree with TRBD1. Germline-derived CDR1 and CDR2 are SQVTM and ANQGSEA. V shed 6 bases, J shed 4 bases, and the junction held 6 bases outside the gene matches. The CDR3 is 13 amino acids. The CDR3 DNA sequence: TGCAGCGTACTCGGACAGGGGTTCACTGAAGCTTTCTTT. Translation gives CSVLGQGFTEAFF.

CDR3 sequence reads: CSGIRLAGEEYNEQFF. CDR3 DNA sequence: TGCAGCGGGATCCGGCTAGCGGGAGAGGAGTACAATGAGCAGTTCTTC. V is TRBV29-1 and J is TRBJ2-1; TRBD2 matches 10 bases. The V gene end was trimmed by 7 bases and the J gene end by 4 bases; junction bases not matched to a gene: 13. This CDR3 region has 16 residues. From germline, CDR1 is SQVTM and CDR2 ANQGSEA.

V and J are TRBV19 and TRBJ2-1, with 14 bases lining up with TRBD2. Germline CDR1 reads LNHDA; CDR2 reads SQIVND (reference sequence). This CDR3 region has 16 residues. The V gene end was trimmed by 3 bases and the J gene end by 5 bases; junction bases not matched to a gene: 3. CDR3 sequence: CASSMATSGRDNEQFF. The CDR3, as DNA: TGTGCCAGTAGTATGGCGACTAGCGGGAGGGACAATGAGCAGTTCTTC.

A single count supports this clone. The chain carries TRBV6-4 and TRBJ2-7, with 8 bases that match TRBD2. Per the germline V gene, CDR1 is MRHNA and CDR2 is SNTAGT. With V trimmed by 2 bases and J by 2 bases, 8 bases remained unmatched. This CDR3 has 16 amino acids. The CDR3 protein is CASSDGVGRGAYEQYF. CDR3 coding DNA: TGTGCCAGCAGTGACGGGGTCGGGCGGGGGGCCTACGAGCAGTACTTC.

The genes are TRBV6-2 or TRBV6-3 and TRBJ2-6, with D possibly being TRBD2 (6 bases). CDR1 is MNHEY and CDR2 is SVGEGT in the germline V gene. The CDR3 sequence is 16 residues long. Trimming pared 5 bases from V and 1 base from J, leaving 12 bases between. Here the CDR3 reads CASSHGGLSGANVLTF. CDR3 nucleotides: TGTGCCAGCAGTCACGGGGGATTATCTGGGGCCAACGTCCTGACTTTC.

The chain couples TRBV11-3 to TRBJ2-3, with TRBD1 as a possible D gene (6 bases). The CDR3 sequence is 13 residues long. Germline V gene sequence: CDR1 SGHNT, CDR2 YENEEA. V lost 5 bases and J lost 5, with 11 bases in between. The CDR3 reads CASSGTGKDTQYF. The CDR3 DNA reads as TGTGCCAGCAGCGGCACAGGGAAAGATACGCAGTATTTT.

The chain recombines TRBV6-2 or TRBV6-3 with TRBJ2-7; 9 bases map to TRBD1. Germline V gives CDR1 MNHEY, CDR2 SVGEGT. V trimming: 2 bases; J trimming: 1 base; junction bases outside the gene matches: 9. This CDR3 spans 17 amino acids. CDR3 loop: CASSYPIPGTGSYEQYF. For the CDR3, the DNA is TGTGCCAGCAGTTACCCGATTCCTGGGACAGGGTCCTACGAGCAGTACTTC.

This chain uses TRBV7-3 with TRBJ2-6; D ambiguous. There are 15 residues in the CDR3. The V and J ends lost 2 bases and 0 bases respectively, with 5 bases between them. In germline, CDR1 is SGHTA, CDR2 FQGTGA. The CDR3 loop is CASSLWASGANVLTF. DNA for the CDR3: TGTGCCAGCAGCTTATGGGCCTCTGGGGCCAACGTCCTGACTTTC.

This clone was picked up one time. The rearrangement uses TRBV3-1 (or the pseudogene TRBV3-2) and TRBJ2-4; 12 bases map to TRBD2. Germline CDR1 LGHDT, CDR2 YNNKEL (reference sequence). There are 16 residues in the CDR3. The V and J ends lost 3 bases and 6 bases, in that order; junction bases with no gene match: 6. CDR3 nucleotide sequence: TGTGCCAGCAGCCACTGGACTAGCGGGACAACAAACATTCAGTACTTC. Encoded protein: CASSHWTSGTTNIQYF.

The gene calls are TRBV12-5 and TRBJ2-3, with TRBD2 matching 7 bases. The CDR3 is 13 amino acids. Germline lookup yields CDR1 LGHNT and CDR2 FRNRAP. The J segment lost 6 bases and the V segment lost 3 bases, leaving 3 bases of the junction unmatched. In DNA, the CDR3 is TGTGCTAGTGGTTTTTTGGGGGGGGATACGCAGTATTTT. This gives the protein CASGFLGGDTQYF.

This chain connects TRBV19 to TRBJ2-1; D is perhaps TRBD2 (5 bases). The CDR3 sequence is 13 residues long. Trimming shortened V by 5 bases and J by 11 bases, and 16 bases separated the two germline ends. Germline CDR1 is LNHDA and CDR2 is SQIVND (reference sequence). The CDR3 DNA follows: TGTGCCAGTAGTCGAGGCGGGCCAACTCAGCAGTTCTTC. Amino acids: CASSRGGPTQQFF.

As concerns this clone: This specimen includes other DNA sequences encoding the same CDR3. The V and J genes are TRBV14 and TRBJ2-7; no firm D call. The CDR3 contains 12 residues. Trimming shortened V by 1 base and J by 4 bases, and 5 bases separated the two germline ends. The germline CDR1 and CDR2 sequences are SGHDN and FVKESK. CDR3 region: CASSQGSYEQYF. The CDR3 DNA sequence: TGTGCCAGCAGCCAAGGATCTTACGAGCAGTACTTC. Filled out from reference TRBV14 and TRBJ2-7, the complete variable domain reads EAGVTQFPSHSVIEKGQTVTLRCDPISGHDNLYWYRRVMGKEIKFLLHFVKESKQDESGMPNNRFLAERTGGTYSTLKVQPAELEDSGVYFCASSQGSYEQYFGPGTRLTVT.

The V and J genes are TRBV19 and TRBJ2-7; TRBD1 matches at 8 bases. Germline V lookup: CDR1 LNHDA, CDR2 SQIVND (reference sequence). The length of the CDR3 is 14 residues. V was clipped by 6 bases and J by 3 bases; unmatched bases: 7. CDR3 region: CASSDRTGSYEQYF. Written as DNA, the CDR3 is TGTGCCAGTAGCGACAGGACAGGGAGCTACGAGCAGTACTTC.

The chain is built from TRBV19 and TRBJ1-1; perhaps TRBD1 as D (5 bases). Looked up from germline, CDR1 is LNHDA and CDR2 is SQIVND (reference sequence). Trimming pared 3 bases from V and 4 bases from J, leaving 12 bases between. The CDR3 length is 14 residues. CDR3 loop: CASSIRDGGTEAFF. CDR3 DNA sequence: TGTGCCAGTAGTATCAGGGATGGGGGCACTGAAGCTTTCTTT.

V usage is TRBV28 and J usage is TRBJ1-5; D is possibly TRBD1 (6 bases). The germline gives CDR1 MDHEN, CDR2 SYDVKM. V lost 1 base, J lost 6 bases, and 13 bases lay in between. CDR3 length equals 15 residues. CDR3 residues: CASSLLKGGGQPQHF. DNA for the CDR3: TGTGCCAGCAGTTTATTAAAGGGGGGCGGTCAGCCCCAGCATTTT.

The gene calls are TRBV4-1 and TRBJ1-2, with D unresolved. This CDR3 has 14 amino acids. The V and J ends lost 4 bases and 8 bases respectively, with 17 bases between them. CDR1 is MGHRA and CDR2 is YSYEKL in the germline V gene. The CDR3 is CASSREVAAAGYTF. CDR3 bases: TGCGCCAGCAGCCGGGAAGTGGCGGCAGCGGGCTACACCTTC.